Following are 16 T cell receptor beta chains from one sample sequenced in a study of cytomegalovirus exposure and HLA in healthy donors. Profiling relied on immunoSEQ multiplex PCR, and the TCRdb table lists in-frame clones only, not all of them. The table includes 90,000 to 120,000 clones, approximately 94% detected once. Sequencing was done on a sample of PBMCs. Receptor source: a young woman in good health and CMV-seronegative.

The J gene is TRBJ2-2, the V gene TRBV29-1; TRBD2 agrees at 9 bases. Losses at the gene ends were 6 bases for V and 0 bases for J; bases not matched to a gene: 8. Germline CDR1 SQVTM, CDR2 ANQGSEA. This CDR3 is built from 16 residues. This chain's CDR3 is CSVSISGGSNTGELFF. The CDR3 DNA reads TGCAGCGTGTCAATCAGCGGGGGGTCGAACACCGGGGAGCTGTTTTTT.

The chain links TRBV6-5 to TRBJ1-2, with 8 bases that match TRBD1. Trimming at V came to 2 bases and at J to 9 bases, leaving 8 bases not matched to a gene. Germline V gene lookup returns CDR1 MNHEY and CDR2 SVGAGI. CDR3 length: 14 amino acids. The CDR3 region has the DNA TGTGCCAGCAGTTACGATGGACAGGGTCGGAGCTACACCTTC. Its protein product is CASSYDGQGRSYTF.

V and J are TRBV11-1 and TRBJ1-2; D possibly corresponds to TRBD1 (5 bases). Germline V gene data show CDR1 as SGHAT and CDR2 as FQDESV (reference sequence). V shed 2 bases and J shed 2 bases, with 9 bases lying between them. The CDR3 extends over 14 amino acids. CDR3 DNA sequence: TGTGCCAGCAGCTTACTCGGGGGGAACTATGGCTACACCTTC. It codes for CASSLLGGNYGYTF. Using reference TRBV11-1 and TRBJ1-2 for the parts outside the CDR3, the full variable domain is EAEVAQSPRYKITEKSQAVAFWCDPISGHATLYWYRQILGQGPELLVQFQDESVVDDSQLPKDRFSAERLKGVDSTLKIQPAELGDSAMYLCASSLLGGNYGYTFGSGTRLTVV.

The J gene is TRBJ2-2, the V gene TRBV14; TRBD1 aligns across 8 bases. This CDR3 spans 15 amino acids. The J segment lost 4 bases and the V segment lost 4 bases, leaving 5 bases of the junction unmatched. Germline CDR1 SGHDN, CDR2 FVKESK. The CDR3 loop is CASSPQGAGTGELFF. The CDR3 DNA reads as TGTGCCAGCAGCCCCCAGGGGGCAGGCACCGGGGAGCTGTTTTTT.

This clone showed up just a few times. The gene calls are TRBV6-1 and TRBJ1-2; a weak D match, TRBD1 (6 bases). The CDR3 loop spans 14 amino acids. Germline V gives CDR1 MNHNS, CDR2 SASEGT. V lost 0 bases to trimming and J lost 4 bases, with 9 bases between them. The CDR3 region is CASSEAGTSYGYTF. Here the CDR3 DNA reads TGTGCCAGCAGTGAAGCAGGGACAAGCTATGGCTACACCTTC.

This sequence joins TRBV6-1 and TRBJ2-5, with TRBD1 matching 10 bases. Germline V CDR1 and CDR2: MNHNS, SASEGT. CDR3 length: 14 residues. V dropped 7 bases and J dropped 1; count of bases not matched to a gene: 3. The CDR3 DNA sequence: TGTGCCAGCAACCGGGACAGGGGCCAAGAGACCCAGTACTTC. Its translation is CASNRDRGQETQYF.

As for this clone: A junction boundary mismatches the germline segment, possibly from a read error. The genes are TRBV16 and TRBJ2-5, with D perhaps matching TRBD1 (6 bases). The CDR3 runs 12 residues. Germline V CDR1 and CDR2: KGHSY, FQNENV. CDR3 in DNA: TGTGCCAGCAGCCAATCGACAGGCCCCATGAACTTC. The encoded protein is CASSQSTGPMNF.

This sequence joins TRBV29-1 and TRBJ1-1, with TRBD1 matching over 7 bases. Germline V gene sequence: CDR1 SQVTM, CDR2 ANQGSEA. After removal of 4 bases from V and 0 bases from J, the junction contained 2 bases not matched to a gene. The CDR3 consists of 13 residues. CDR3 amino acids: CSVAGQMNTEAFF. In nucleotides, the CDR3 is TGCAGCGTTGCGGGACAGATGAACACTGAAGCTTTCTTT.

The CDR3 region has the DNA TGTGCCAGCAGCCCCGGGGACAGTCCCTATGGCTACACCTTC. This codes for CASSPGDSPYGYTF. The chain combines TRBV5-4 with TRBJ1-2; TRBD1 aligns across 7 bases. V dropped 4 bases and J dropped 4; count of bases not matched to a gene: 7. CDR3 size: 14 residues. Germline-derived CDR1 and CDR2 are SGHNT and YYREEE (reference sequence).

In DNA form, the CDR3 reads TGCAGCGTTGCGGGACTCACTGAAGCTTTCTTT. Protein: CSVAGLTEAFF. The rearrangement links TRBV29-1 to TRBJ1-1; maybe TRBD1 (5 bases). CDR3 length: 11 residues. Trimming removed 4 bases at V and 4 bases at J, with 7 bases between. In germline, CDR1 is SQVTM, CDR2 ANQGSEA. The complete variable domain, with remaining parts taken from reference TRBV29-1 and TRBJ1-1, reads SAVISQKPSRDICQRGTSLTIQCQVDSQVTMMFWYRQQPGQSLTLIATANQGSEATYESGFVIDKFPISRPNLTFSTLTVSNMSPEDSSIYLCSVAGLTEAFFGQGTRLTVV.

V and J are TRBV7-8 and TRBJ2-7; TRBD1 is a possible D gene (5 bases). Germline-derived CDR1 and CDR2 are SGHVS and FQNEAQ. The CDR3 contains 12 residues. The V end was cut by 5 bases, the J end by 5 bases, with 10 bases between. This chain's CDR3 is CASSLRQNEQYF. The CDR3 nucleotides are TGTGCCAGCAGCCTACGACAGAACGAGCAGTACTTC.

The DNA of the CDR3 is TGTGCCAGTAGTAAGACTAGCGTTGATACGCAGTATTTT. Protein: CASSKTSVDTQYF. The chain combines TRBV19 with TRBJ2-3; 8 nucleotides agree with TRBD2. The CDR3 extends over 13 amino acids. Losses at the gene ends were 4 bases for V and 6 bases for J; bases not matched to a gene: 3. Per germline, CDR1 LNHDA and CDR2 SQIVND (reference sequence).

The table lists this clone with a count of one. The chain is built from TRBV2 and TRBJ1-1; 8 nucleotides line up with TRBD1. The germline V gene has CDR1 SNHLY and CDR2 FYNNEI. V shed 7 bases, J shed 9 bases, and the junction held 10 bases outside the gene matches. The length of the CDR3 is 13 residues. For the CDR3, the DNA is TGTGCCAGCACCGACAGGGGTAGGGAGAAAGCTTTCTTT. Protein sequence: CASTDRGREKAFF.

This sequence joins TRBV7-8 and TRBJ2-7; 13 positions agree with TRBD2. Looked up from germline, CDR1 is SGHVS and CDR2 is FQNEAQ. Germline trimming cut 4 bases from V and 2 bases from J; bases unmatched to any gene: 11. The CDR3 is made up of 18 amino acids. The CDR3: CASSSHRTSGGLTYEQYF. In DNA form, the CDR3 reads TGTGCCAGCAGCTCGCATCGGACTAGCGGGGGCCTTACCTACGAGCAGTACTTC.

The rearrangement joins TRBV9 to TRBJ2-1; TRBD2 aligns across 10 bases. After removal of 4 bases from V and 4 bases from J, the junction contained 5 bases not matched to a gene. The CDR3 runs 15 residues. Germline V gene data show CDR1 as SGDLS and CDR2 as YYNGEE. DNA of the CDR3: TGTGCCAGCAGCCCTGGGACTAGCGTATACAATGAGCAGTTCTTC. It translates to CASSPGTSVYNEQFF.

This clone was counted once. The CDR3 DNA reads as TGCGCCAGCAGCTTGGCGGGAGACACTGAAGCTTTCTTT. Translated: CASSLAGDTEAFF. The V and J genes are TRBV5-1 and TRBJ1-1; D unresolved. The V end was cut by 0 bases, the J end by 3 bases, with 6 bases between. The CDR3 runs 13 residues. Germline CDR1 and CDR2: SGHRS and YFSETQ.